This T cell receptor beta chain is from a study of blood T cell repertoires in COVID-19. Original processing methods: Quantification of nucleated cells was approximated via reference gene primer amplification. Profiled with immunoSEQ multiplex PCR; TCRdb holds only in-frame clones, not every one. V and J calls and clone size come straight from that table; D and trimming were deduced from the DNA. The data show around 57,000 clones, approximately 89% seen once. This sequence was found in a human donor in a cohort sampled during active COVID-19. The sample consisted of peripheral blood.

The CDR3 loop reads CASSLSAPVRDTIYF. The CDR3 DNA is TGTGCCAGCAGCTTAAGCGCCCCGGTCAGGGATACCATATATTTT. V usage is TRBV7-2 and J usage is TRBJ1-3, with D perhaps TRBD1 (5 bases). Germline V CDR1 and CDR2: SGHTA, FQGNSA. Trimming pared 2 bases from V and 10 bases from J, leaving 18 bases between. This CDR3 contains 15 residues.